This TCR beta chain is drawn from a study of control samples from healthy donors and cancer patients. The V end was cut by 5 bases, the J end by 0 bases, with 4 bases between. This CDR3 is 12 amino acids long. Germline values: CDR1 MNHEY, CDR2 SVGAGI. The assay was immunoSEQ multiplex PCR, and TCRdb's table has in-frame clones only and misses some. This table holds about 150,000 clones, more than 85% found once. V is TRBV6-5 and J is TRBJ2-5, with D unresolved. The source material was blood. The clonotype originates from a man younger than 35 in good health. The CDR3 loop reads CASSRDQETQYF. The CDR3 DNA reads TGTGCCAGCAGTAGGGACCAAGAGACCCAGTACTTC.